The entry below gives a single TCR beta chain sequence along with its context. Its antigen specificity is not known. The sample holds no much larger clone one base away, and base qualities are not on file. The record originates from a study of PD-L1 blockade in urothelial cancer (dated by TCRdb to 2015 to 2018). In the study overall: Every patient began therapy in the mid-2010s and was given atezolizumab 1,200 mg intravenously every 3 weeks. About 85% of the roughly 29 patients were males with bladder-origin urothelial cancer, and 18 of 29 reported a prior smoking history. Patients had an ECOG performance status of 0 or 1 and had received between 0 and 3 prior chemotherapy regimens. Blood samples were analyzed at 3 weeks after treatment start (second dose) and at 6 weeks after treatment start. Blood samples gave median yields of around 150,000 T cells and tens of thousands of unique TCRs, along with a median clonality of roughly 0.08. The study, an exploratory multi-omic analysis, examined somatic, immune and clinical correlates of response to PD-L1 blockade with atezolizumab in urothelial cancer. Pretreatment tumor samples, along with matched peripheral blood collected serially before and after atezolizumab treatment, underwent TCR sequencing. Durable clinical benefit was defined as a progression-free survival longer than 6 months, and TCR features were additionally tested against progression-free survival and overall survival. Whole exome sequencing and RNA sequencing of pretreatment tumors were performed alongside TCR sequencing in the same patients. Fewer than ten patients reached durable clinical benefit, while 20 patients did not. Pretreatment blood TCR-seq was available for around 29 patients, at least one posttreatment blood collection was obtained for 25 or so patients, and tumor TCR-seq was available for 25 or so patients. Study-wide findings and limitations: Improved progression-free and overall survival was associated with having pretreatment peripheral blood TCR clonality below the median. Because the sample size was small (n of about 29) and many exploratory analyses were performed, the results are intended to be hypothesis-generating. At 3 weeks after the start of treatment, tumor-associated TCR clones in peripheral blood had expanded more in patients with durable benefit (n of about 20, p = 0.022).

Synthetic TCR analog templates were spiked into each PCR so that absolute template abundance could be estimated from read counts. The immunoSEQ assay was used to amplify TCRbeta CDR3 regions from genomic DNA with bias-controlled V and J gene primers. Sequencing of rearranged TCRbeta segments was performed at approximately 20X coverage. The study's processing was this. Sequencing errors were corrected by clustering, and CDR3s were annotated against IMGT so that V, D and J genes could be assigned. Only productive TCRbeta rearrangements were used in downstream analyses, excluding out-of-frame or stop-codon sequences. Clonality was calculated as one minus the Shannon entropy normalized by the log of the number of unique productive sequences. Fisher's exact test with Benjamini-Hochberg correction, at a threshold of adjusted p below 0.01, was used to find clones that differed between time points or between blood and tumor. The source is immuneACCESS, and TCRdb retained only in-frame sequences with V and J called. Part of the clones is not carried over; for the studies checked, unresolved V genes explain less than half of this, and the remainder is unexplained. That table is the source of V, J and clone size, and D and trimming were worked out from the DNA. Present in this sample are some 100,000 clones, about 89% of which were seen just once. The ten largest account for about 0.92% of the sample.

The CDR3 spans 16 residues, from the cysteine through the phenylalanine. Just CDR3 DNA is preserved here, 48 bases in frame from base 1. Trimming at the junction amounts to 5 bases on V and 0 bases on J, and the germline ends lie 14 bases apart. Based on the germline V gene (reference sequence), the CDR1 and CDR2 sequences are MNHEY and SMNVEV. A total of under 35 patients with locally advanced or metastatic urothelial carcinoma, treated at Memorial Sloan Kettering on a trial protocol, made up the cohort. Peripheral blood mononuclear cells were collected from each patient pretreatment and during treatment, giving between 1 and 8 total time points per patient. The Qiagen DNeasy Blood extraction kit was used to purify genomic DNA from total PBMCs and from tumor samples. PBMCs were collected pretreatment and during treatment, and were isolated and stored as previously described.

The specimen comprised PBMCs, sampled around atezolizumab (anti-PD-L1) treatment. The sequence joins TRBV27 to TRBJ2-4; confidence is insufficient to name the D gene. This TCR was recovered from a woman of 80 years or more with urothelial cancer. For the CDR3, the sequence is CASSPKRDIAKNIQYF. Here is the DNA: TGTGCCAGCAGTCCAAAACGAGATATAGCCAAAAACATTCAGTACTTC.